The 25 T cell receptor beta chains given below trace back to one sample, sequenced in a study of vaccination and CD4 T cells after COVID-19. Stated treatment: roughly 11-day PBMC culture with coronavirus spike peptide pools or control peptides (ViraFEST assay). Cultured CD4+ T cells had their DNA profiled by the Oncomine TCR Beta short-read assay. Each CDR3 protein gets one entry after TCRdb re-called the PCR reads with MiXCR. The sample lists about 15,000 distinct CDR3 sequences; 53% were seen once. Antigen specificity for these receptors is unknown. Sequencing was performed on CD4+ T cells from blood, cultured in vitro, taken before SARS-CoV-2 vaccination. Receptors originate from a human donor who had recovered from COVID-19.

This chain links TRBV28 with TRBJ2-2; tentatively, D is TRBD2 (6 bases). Germline V gene lookup returns CDR1 MDHEN and CDR2 SYDVKM. Between the trimmed V and J ends, which lost 6 bases and 6 bases, there was a span of 17 bases. The CDR3 is made up of 15 amino acids. The CDR3 sequence: CASSRLGEVAGELFF. The CDR3 DNA reads TGTGCCAGCAGCCGCCTGGGGGAGGTCGCCGGGGAGCTGTTTTTT.

The chain links TRBV12-3 or TRBV12-4 to TRBJ1-6; 10 bases match TRBD1. Unmatched junction bases numbered 4, after V lost 3 bases and J lost 8 bases. The CDR3 loop spans 15 amino acids. The CDR3 sequence is CASSFSGQGYSPLHF. The CDR3 bases are TGTGCCAGCAGTTTCTCGGGACAGGGGTATTCACCCCTCCACTTT.

This clonotype occurred a few times. V is TRBV20-1 and J is TRBJ2-7, with D perhaps given as TRBD1 or TRBD2 (5 bases each). CDR3 length: 13 residues. The V gene's germline CDR1 is DFQATT and CDR2 SNEGSKA (reference sequence). The V end lost 0 bases, the J end lost 5 bases, and 11 bases lay between the germline ends. The CDR3 DNA sequence: TGCAGTGCTAGAGATCTTCCGGGACACGAGCAGTACTTC. Translated: CSARDLPGHEQYF.

The V and J genes are TRBV11-3 and TRBJ2-1, with 12 bases identical to TRBD2. Germline V gene sequence: CDR1 SGHNT, CDR2 YENEEA. The CDR3 spans 19 residues. J gave up 0 bases and V 5 bases, and 11 bases lay outside the gene matches. In DNA, the CDR3 is TGTGCCAGCAGCCCCGTTGGACTAGCGGGGCTGAGCTCCTACAATGAGCAGTTCTTC. Translation: CASSPVGLAGLSSYNEQFF.

J is TRBJ2-2 and V is TRBV29-1; 7 positions agree with TRBD2. The CDR3 has 15 amino acids. Germline assignment: CDR1 SQVTM and CDR2 ANQGSEA. The trim removed 8 bases at V and 7 bases at J, leaving 16 bases unmatched. CDR3 region: CSSPSGTGDDGELFF. CDR3 DNA: TGCAGCTCCCCGAGCGGGACCGGTGACGACGGGGAGCTGTTTTTT.

V and J are TRBV30 and TRBJ1-2; TRBD1 matches at 10 bases. Germline trimming cut 1 base from V and 7 bases from J; bases unmatched to any gene: 9. This CDR3 comprises 15 residues. CDR1 is GTSNPN and CDR2 is SVGIG in the germline V gene (reference sequence). The CDR3, as DNA: TGTGCCTGGAGTGCCATCGACAGGGGGCGAAGTGGCTACACCTTC. Its protein product is CAWSAIDRGRSGYTF.

The CDR3 region is CASMDREPASSYEQYF. CDR3 coding DNA: TGTGCCAGCATGGACAGGGAACCCGCGAGCTCCTACGAGCAGTACTTC. V gene TRBV21-1 combines with J gene TRBJ2-7; the listed D gene, TRBD1, was not tested against the DNA. TRBV21-1 is listed as a pseudogene. The CDR3 runs to 16 residues.

The rearrangement joins TRBV29-1 to TRBJ2-3, with TRBD2 matching 11 bases. This CDR3 region has 16 residues. V lost 2 bases and J lost 6; bases outside the gene matches: 10. Germline V lookup: CDR1 SQVTM, CDR2 ANQGSEA. CDR3: CSVESFTSGGMDTQYF. The DNA for the CDR3 is TGCAGCGTTGAAAGTTTCACTAGCGGGGGCATGGATACGCAGTATTTT.

The gene calls are TRBV20-1 and TRBJ1-4; D remains ambiguous. The CDR3 extends over 13 amino acids. V was shortened by 5 bases and J by 5 bases, with 12 bases between the two germline ends. CDR1 DFQATT and CDR2 SNEGSKA come from the germline V gene (reference sequence). The CDR3 sequence is CSASRTGNEKLFF. The CDR3 DNA reads TGCAGTGCTTCCAGGACCGGAAATGAAAAACTGTTTTTT.

The chain combines TRBV7-2 with TRBJ1-1, with a possible D match to TRBD1 (5 bases). The V gene lost 6 bases and the J gene lost 3 bases, with 14 bases spanning the gap. Germline V gene data show CDR1 as SGHTA and CDR2 as FQGNSA. The CDR3 length is 14 residues. CDR3 nucleotide sequence: TGTGCCAGCAGGCCTATTTTGGGGGACACTGAAGCTTTCTTT. Its protein product is CASRPILGDTEAFF.

The chain employs TRBV7-9 and TRBJ2-5, with TRBD1 matching 8 bases. Trimming at V came to 3 bases and at J to 5 bases, leaving 5 bases not matched to a gene. The germline V gene has CDR1 SEHNR and CDR2 FQNEAQ (reference sequence). CDR3 size: 14 residues. The CDR3: CASSLDRVVETQYF. Here the CDR3 DNA reads TGTGCCAGCAGCTTGGACAGGGTGGTGGAGACCCAGTACTTC.

This clonotype appeared a few times. The genes are TRBV7-8 and TRBJ1-5; no definite D call. Germline V gene sequence: CDR1 SGHVS, CDR2 FQNEAQ. Trimming took 7 bases from V and 9 from J, leaving 16 bases between them. The CDR3 spans 13 residues. Here the CDR3 DNA reads TGTGCCAGCACAACTCCCCCCGCGGGGCCCCAGCATTTT. This sequence encodes CASTTPPAGPQHF. Complete variable domain (other parts from reference TRBV7-8 and TRBJ1-5): GAGVSQSPRYKVAKRGQDVALRCDPISGHVSLFWYQQALGQGPEFLTYFQNEAQLDKSGLPSDRFFAERPEGSVSTLKIQRTQQEDSAVYLCASTTPPAGPQHFGDGTRLSIL.

The chain is built from TRBV20-1 and TRBJ1-2, with 7 bases lining up with TRBD1. The trim removed 4 bases at V and 4 bases at J, leaving 6 bases unmatched. Germline values: CDR1 DFQATT, CDR2 SNEGSKA (reference sequence). This CDR3 has 13 amino acids. Here the CDR3 reads CSAIGTAGYGYTF. Here the CDR3 DNA reads TGCAGTGCTATAGGGACAGCAGGCTATGGCTACACCTTC.

This clonotype was found a few times. V gene TRBV20-1 combines with J gene TRBJ1-2; D is ambiguous. The V and J ends lost 2 bases and 2 bases respectively, with 9 bases between them. The germline V gene encodes CDR1 DFQATT and CDR2 SNEGSKA (reference sequence). The CDR3 extends over 13 amino acids. This CDR3 is CSARQELNYGYTF. CDR3 sequence (DNA): TGCAGTGCTAGACAGGAGCTCAACTATGGCTACACCTTC.

The CDR3 is CSARVDRVNGELFF. The DNA of the CDR3 is TGCAGTGCTAGAGTGGACAGGGTGAACGGGGAGCTGTTTTTT. V is TRBV20-1 and J is TRBJ2-2, with 8 bases matching TRBD1. This CDR3 contains 14 residues. Trimming took 1 base from V and 7 from J; bases not matched to a gene: 5. Germline-derived CDR1 and CDR2 are DFQATT and SNEGSKA (reference sequence).

CDR3: CASSTPADLNTEAFF. The CDR3 region has the DNA TGTGCCAGCAGTACCCCCGCAGATCTGAACACTGAAGCTTTCTTT. The chain recombines TRBV28 with TRBJ1-1, with D uncertain. Trimming pared 5 bases from V and 0 bases from J, leaving 13 bases between. Germline CDR1 MDHEN, CDR2 SYDVKM. The CDR3 sequence is 15 residues long.

The chain is built from TRBV12-3 or TRBV12-4 and TRBJ1-5, with 10 bases lining up with TRBD1. This CDR3 comprises 15 residues. Trimming took 6 bases from V and 7 from J; bases not matched to a gene: 9. CDR3: CASRYRDRGRQPQHF. The CDR3 bases are TGTGCCAGCAGGTACCGGGACAGGGGCAGACAGCCCCAGCATTTT.

This sequence joins TRBV7-9 and TRBJ1-2, with 10 bases matching TRBD1. This CDR3 has 13 residues. With 5 bases clipped from V and 5 bases from J, the junction kept 2 bases outside the gene matches. Germline V gene sequence: CDR1 SEHNR, CDR2 FQNEAQ (reference sequence). CDR3 region: CASSADRGYGYTF. CDR3 DNA: TGTGCCAGCAGCGCGGACAGGGGGTATGGCTACACCTTC.

This clonotype showed up just once. The chain joins TRBV7-2 to TRBJ2-2, with a tentative D call TRBD1 (6 bases). Germline loops: CDR1 SGHTA, CDR2 FQGNSA. The CDR3 contains 17 residues. Between the trimmed V and J ends, which lost 2 bases and 7 bases, there was a span of 20 bases. The CDR3 here is CASSLSPRQNRDGELFF. Here the CDR3 DNA reads TGTGCCAGCAGCTTATCCCCCCGTCAAAACAGGGACGGGGAGCTGTTTTTT.

V usage is TRBV11-2 and J usage is TRBJ1-1; D gene uncertain. Germline loops: CDR1 SGHAT, CDR2 FQNNGV. CDR3 length equals 13 residues. V lost 2 bases, J lost 1 base, and 5 bases lay in between. In DNA, the CDR3 is TGTGCCAGCAGCTTATACACGAACACTGAAGCTTTCTTT. It is translated as CASSLYTNTEAFF.

The chain couples TRBV6-2 or TRBV6-3 to TRBJ2-7; D ambiguous. Trimming shortened V by 5 bases and J by 4 bases, and 6 bases separated the two germline ends. CDR1 and CDR2 (germline): MNHEY, SVGEGT. This CDR3 region has 11 residues. The CDR3 coding sequence is TGTGCCAGCAGTCAGACTTACGAGCAGTACTTC. Translating it yields CASSQTYEQYF.

The chain employs TRBV20-1 and TRBJ2-1, with 9 bases identical to TRBD2. The CDR3 loop spans 14 amino acids. J gave up 7 bases and V 5 bases, and 9 bases lay outside the gene matches. Germline CDR1 reads DFQATT; CDR2 reads SNEGSKA (reference sequence). The CDR3 DNA follows: TGCAGTGCTGCTAGCGGGGCCGCGGGAAATGAGCAGTTCTTC. Its protein product is CSAASGAAGNEQFF.

This rearrangement joins TRBV6-1 to TRBJ2-7; D not certain. With 0 bases removed from V and 7 bases from J, the gap between germline ends came to 13 bases. CDR3 size: 14 residues. CDR1 is MNHNS, CDR2 SASEGT, per germline. The chain's CDR3 is CASSEAATGREQYF. The CDR3 bases are TGTGCCAGCAGTGAAGCCGCTACGGGTCGGGAGCAGTACTTC.

The V and J genes are TRBV7-9 and TRBJ1-1; TRBD1 agrees at 7 bases. There are 14 residues in the CDR3. J gave up 7 bases and V 0 bases, and 5 bases lay outside the gene matches. CDR1 and CDR2 from the germline V gene are SEHNR and FQNEAQ (reference sequence). The CDR3 nucleotides read TGTGCCAGCAGCTTAGCTGGGGACAGCCGTGAAGCTTTCTTT. Protein: CASSLAGDSREAFF.

This clonotype was counted between two and nine times. V usage is TRBV7-8 and J usage is TRBJ1-5; D is unresolved. Germline V gives CDR1 SGHVS, CDR2 FQNEAQ. The CDR3 contains 16 residues. V gave up 4 bases and J gave up 2 bases, with 15 bases separating them. The CDR3 DNA is TGTGCCAGCAGCTATTCCGAGTTAATCGGCAATCAGCCCCAGCATTTT. This translates into CASSYSELIGNQPQHF.